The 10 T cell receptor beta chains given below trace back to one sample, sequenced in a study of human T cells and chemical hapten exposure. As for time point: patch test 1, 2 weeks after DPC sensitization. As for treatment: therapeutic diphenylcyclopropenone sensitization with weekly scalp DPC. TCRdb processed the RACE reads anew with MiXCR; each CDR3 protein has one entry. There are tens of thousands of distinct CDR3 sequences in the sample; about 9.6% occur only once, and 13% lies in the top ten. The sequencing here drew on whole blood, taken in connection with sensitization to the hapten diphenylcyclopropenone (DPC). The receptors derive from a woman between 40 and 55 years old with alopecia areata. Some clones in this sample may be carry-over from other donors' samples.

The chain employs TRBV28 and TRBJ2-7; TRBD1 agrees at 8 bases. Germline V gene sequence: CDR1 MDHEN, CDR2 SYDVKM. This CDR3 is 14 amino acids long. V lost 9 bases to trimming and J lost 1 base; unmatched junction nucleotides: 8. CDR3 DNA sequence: TGTGCCAGTCAAACAGGGGGAGGATCCTACGAGCAGTACTTC. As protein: CASQTGGGSYEQYF.

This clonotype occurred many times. The CDR3 spells CASSLPRSQAGEGTEAFF. The CDR3 nucleotides read TGTGCCAGCAGCTTACCCCGATCCCAGGCAGGGGAGGGCACTGAAGCTTTCTTT. V gene TRBV7-8 combines with J gene TRBJ1-1, with a weak D call TRBD1 (6 bases). This CDR3 spans 18 amino acids. In germline, CDR1 is SGHVS, CDR2 FQNEAQ. V was shortened by 2 bases and J by 4 bases, with 23 bases between the two germline ends.

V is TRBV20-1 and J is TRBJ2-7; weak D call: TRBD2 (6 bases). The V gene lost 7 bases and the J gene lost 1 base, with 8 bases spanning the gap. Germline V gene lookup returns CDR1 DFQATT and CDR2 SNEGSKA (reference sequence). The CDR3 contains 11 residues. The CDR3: CSGGVSYEQYF. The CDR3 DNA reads TGCAGTGGGGGGGTTTCCTACGAGCAGTACTTC.

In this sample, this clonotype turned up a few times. The CDR3 sequence: CASSLEAGTDTQYF. For the CDR3, the DNA is TGTGCCAGCAGCTTAGAGGCCGGAACAGATACGCAGTATTTT. The gene calls are TRBV7-6 and TRBJ2-3, with D uncertain. Germline V lookup: CDR1 SGHVS, CDR2 FNYEAQ. This CDR3 contains 14 residues. V was pared by 1 base and J by 3 bases, with 8 bases between.

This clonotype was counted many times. The CDR3 bases are TGTGCCTGGAGTACCGGACAGGTCTATGCTAACTATGGCTACACCTTC. Translating it yields CAWSTGQVYANYGYTF. The rearrangement links TRBV30 to TRBJ1-2, with 7 nucleotides matching TRBD1. The CDR3 is 16 amino acids. V lost 2 bases, J lost 0 bases, and 9 bases stayed unmatched. Germline V gene sequence: CDR1 GTSNPN, CDR2 SVGIG (reference sequence).

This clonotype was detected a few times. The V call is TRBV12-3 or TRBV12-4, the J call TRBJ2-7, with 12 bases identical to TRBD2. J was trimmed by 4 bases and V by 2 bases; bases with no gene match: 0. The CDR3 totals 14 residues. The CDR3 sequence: CASSLTSGGYEQYF. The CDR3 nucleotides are TGTGCCAGCAGTTTAACTAGCGGGGGGTACGAGCAGTACTTC.

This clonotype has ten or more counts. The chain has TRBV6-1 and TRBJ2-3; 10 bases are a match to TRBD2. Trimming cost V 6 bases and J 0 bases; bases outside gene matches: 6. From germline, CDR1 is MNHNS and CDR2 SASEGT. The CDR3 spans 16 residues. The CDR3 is CASSPTAGGSTDTQYF. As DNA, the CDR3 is TGTGCCAGCAGCCCGACAGCGGGGGGGAGCACAGATACGCAGTATTTT.

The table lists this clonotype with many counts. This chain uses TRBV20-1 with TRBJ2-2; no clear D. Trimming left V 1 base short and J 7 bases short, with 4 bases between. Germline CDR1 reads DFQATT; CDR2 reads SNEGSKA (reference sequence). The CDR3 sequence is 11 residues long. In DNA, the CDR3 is TGCAGTGCTAGAGCTATCGGGGAGCTGTTTTTT. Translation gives CSARAIGELFF.

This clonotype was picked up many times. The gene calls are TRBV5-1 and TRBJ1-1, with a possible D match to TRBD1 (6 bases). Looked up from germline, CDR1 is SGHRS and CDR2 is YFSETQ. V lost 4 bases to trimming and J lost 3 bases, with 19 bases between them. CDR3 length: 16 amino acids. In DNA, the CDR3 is TGCGCCAGCAGCCCTGAGACAGGAGGAGGGGACACTGAAGCTTTCTTT. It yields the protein CASSPETGGGDTEAFF. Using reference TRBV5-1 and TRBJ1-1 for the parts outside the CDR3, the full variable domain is KAGVTQTPRYLIKTRGQQVTLSCSPISGHRSVSWYQQTPGQGLQFLFEYFSETQRNKGNFPGRFSGRQFSNSRSEMNVSTLELGDSALYLCASSPETGGGDTEAFFGQGTRLTVV.

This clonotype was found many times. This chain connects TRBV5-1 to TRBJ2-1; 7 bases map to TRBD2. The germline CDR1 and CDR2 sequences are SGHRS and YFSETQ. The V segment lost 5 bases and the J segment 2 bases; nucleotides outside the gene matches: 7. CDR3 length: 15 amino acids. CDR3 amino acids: CASRAGGGTYNEQFF. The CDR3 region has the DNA TGCGCCAGCAGAGCGGGCGGGGGTACCTACAATGAGCAGTTCTTC.